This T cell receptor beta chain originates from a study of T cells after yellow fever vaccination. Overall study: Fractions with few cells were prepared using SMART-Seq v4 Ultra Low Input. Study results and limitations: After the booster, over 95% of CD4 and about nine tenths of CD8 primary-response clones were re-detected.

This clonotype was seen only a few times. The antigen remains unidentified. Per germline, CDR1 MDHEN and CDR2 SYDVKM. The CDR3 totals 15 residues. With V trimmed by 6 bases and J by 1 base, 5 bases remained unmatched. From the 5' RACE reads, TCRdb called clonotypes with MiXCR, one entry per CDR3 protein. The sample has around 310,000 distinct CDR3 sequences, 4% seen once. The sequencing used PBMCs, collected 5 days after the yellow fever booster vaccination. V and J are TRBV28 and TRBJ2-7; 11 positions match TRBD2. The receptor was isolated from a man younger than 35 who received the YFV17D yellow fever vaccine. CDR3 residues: CASRYGTSGSYEQYV. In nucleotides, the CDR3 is TGTGCCAGCAGGTACGGGACTAGCGGTTCCTACGAGCAGTACGTC.